Included here is one T cell receptor beta chain sequence, with context. The antigen is not known. This entry belongs to a study of T cell responses to AZD1222 COVID-19 vaccine. The overall study: Whether given at about 4 or about 12 weeks, second doses were pooled.

Study-wide results and caveats: Possibly, clonal diversity was underestimated; donors were largely white British and included more females. At study baseline, merely five or six AZD1222 recipients were seropositive.

Using immunoSEQ multiplex PCR, the repertoire was profiled, and TCRdb retains in-frame clones only, with some absent. The data contain approximately 190,000 clones, about 94% of them seen just once; the ten biggest clones take up over 7.5%. Germline V CDR1 and CDR2: SGHRS, YFSETQ. V was shortened by 0 bases and J by 1 base, with 5 bases between the two germline ends. CDR3 length: 13 residues. V usage is TRBV5-1 and J usage is TRBJ2-7; no firm D call. The source was peripheral blood, collected on day 0 of AZD1222 vaccination. The TCR originated in an adult in good health. The CDR3 spells CASSLAESYEQYF. The CDR3 coding sequence is TGCGCCAGCAGCTTGGCAGAGTCCTACGAGCAGTACTTC.